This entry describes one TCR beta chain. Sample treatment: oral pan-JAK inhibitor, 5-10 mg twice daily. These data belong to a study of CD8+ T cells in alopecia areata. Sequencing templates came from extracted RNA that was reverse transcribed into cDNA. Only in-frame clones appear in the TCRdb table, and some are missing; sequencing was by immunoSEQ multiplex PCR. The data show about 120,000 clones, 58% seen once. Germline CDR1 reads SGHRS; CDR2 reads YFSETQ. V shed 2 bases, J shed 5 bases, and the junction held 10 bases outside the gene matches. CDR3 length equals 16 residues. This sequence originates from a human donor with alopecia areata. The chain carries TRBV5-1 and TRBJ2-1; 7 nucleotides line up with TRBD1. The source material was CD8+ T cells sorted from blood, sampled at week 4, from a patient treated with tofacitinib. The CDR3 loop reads CASSLATGTENNEQFF. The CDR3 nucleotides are TGCGCCAGCAGCTTAGCCACCGGGACAGAAAACAATGAGCAGTTCTTC.